Sequencing of this TCR beta chain was carried out in a study of OX40 agonist ivuxolimab in advanced cancers. Prior autoimmune disease or systemic immunosuppression barred patients. CDR1 is LNHDA and CDR2 is SQIVND in the germline V gene (reference sequence). Trimming took off 5 bases at V and 4 bases at J, with 17 bases between the two ends. The CDR3 length is 15 residues. Assay: immunoSEQ multiplex PCR; the TCRdb copy retains only in-frame clones and omits some. There are 90,000 to 120,000 clones in the sample; roughly 90% occur only once, and about 1.2% lies in the top ten. This chain connects TRBV19 to TRBJ1-2; perhaps TRBD1 as D (6 bases). Sequences were derived from CD4+ or CD8+ T cells sorted from blood, sampled in a trial of the OX40 agonist ivuxolimab. The source of this sequence is an adult with an advanced solid tumor such as melanoma, head and neck, liver or kidney cancer. The chain's CDR3 is CASSAQVGAGYGYTF. The DNA of the CDR3 is TGTGCCAGTAGTGCCCAGGTGGGGGCAGGCTATGGCTACACCTTC.